The rows below give T cell receptor beta chains drawn from one sample of a study of response to subunit inactivated influenza vaccine. A single record per CDR3 protein comes from TCRdb applying MiXCR to the RT-PCR reads. In the table there are under 800,000 distinct CDR3 sequences, approximately 15% of which are singletons. The sample consisted of PBMCs from blood, taken 14 to 15 days before vaccination. Every receptor here comes from a man aged 45-65 years who received an inactivated influenza vaccine. Both conserved end residues are part of each CDR3. Each record gives: V gene, clone size, D gene, J gene, CDR3 DNA, CDR3 protein. D genes are given only for firm matches. Only part of the rows carry a size: once, few, many, or a class if the clone is expanded.

>TRBV28|few|NA|TRBJ1-6
TGTGCCAGCAAACGAGGGGATTCACCCCTCCACTTT
CASKRGDSPLHF
>TRBV6-4|many|TRBD2|TRBJ2-3
TGTGCCAGCAGTGGGGTAGCGGGAAAAGAAGATACGCAGTATTTT
CASSGVAGKEDTQYF
>TRBV12-3/TRBV12-4|NA|NA|TRBJ2-7
TGTGCCAGCAGTGCGGACCACGAGCAGTACTTC
CASSADHEQYF
>TRBV20-1|NA|TRBD2|TRBJ2-1
TGCTGTGCTAGAGATCCCCCGGGACTAGGGGGCTACAATGAGCAGTTCTTC
CCARDPPGLGGYNEQFF
>TRBV25-1|many|TRBD1|TRBJ1-2
TGTGCCAGCAGTGACCCTACCGGGACAGGGCCGACTAACTATGGCTACACCTTC
CASSDPTGTGPTNYGYTF
>TRBV12-3/TRBV12-4|NA|NA|TRBJ1-1
TGTGCCTGCAGAGACGTGAACACTGAAGCTTTCTTT
CACRDVNTEAFF
>TRBV29-1|few|TRBD2|TRBJ2-3
TGCAGCGTGTCAACTAGCGGTGGCACAGATACGCAGTATTTT
CSVSTSGGTDTQYF
>TRBV3-1|many|NA|TRBJ1-6
TGTGCCAGCAGCCAAGATCGGGGGAATTCACCCCTCCACTTT
CASSQDRGNSPLHF
>TRBV25-1|NA|NA|TRBJ2-7
TGTGCCAGCAGTGAATTGGGAGAGTACGAGCAGTACTTC
CASSELGEYEQYF
>TRBV11-2|few|NA|TRBJ2-7
TGTGCCAGCAGCCGCTACGGATCCTACGAGCAGTACTTC
CASSRYGSYEQYF
>TRBV12-3/TRBV12-4|many|TRBD1|TRBJ1-6
TGCGCCAGCAGTCCTGACAGGGGTAATTCACCCCTCCACTTT
CASSPDRGNSPLHF
>TRBV5-5|once|NA|TRBJ2-5
TGTGCCAGCAGCTTGATTTTCCGGGATCGGGAGACCCAGTACTTC
CASSLIFRDRETQYF
>TRBV18|NA|NA|TRBJ1-1
TGTGCCAGCTCACCACCGTCCGGGGGGAGCACTGAAGCTTTCTTT
CASSPPSGGSTEAFF
>TRBV20-1|many|NA|TRBJ2-5
TGCAGTGCTACGCAGGGCCCGCTATCCCAGTACTTC
CSATQGPLSQYF
>TRBV18|NA|TRBD2|TRBJ2-1
TGTGCCAGCTCACTACAGGGACTAGCGGTAGACAATGAGCAGTTCTTC
CASSLQGLAVDNEQFF
>TRBV18|NA|NA|TRBJ1-3
TGTGCCAGCTCACCACTATCGACCAGACAAAACTCTGGAAACACCATATATTTT
CASSPLSTRQNSGNTIYF
>TRBV7-2|NA|NA|TRBJ1-2
TGTGCCAGCAGCTTAGAAGGGGAGAGACAAGCTTATGGCTACACCTTC
CASSLEGERQAYGYTF
>TRBV12-3/TRBV12-4|few|NA|TRBJ2-1
TGTGCCACCCTCAGGGGTATTCGTTCCTACAATGAGCAGTTCTTC
CATLRGIRSYNEQFF
>TRBV27|many|NA|TRBJ2-2
TGTGCCAGCAGTCTCTCCCGGGGGCTAGCGCGCACCGGGGAGCTGTTTTTT
CASSLSRGLARTGELFF
>TRBV11-2|NA|TRBD2|TRBJ2-2
TGTGCCAGCAGCCGTCCGGTCAGCGGGGGGAAGGACGCCGGGGAGCTGTTTTTT
CASSRPVSGGKDAGELFF
>TRBV29-1|NA|TRBD2|TRBJ2-1
TGCAGCGTTGACGGTAGCGGGAATGAGCAGTTCTTC
CSVDGSGNEQFF
>TRBV5-1|NA|TRBD2|TRBJ2-4
TGCGCCAGCAGCTTTCGGCTAGCGGGGACGGGACCCCTACTAGCCAAAAACATTCAGTACTTC
CASSFRLAGTGPLLAKNIQYF
>TRBV14|NA|NA|TRBJ2-2
TGTGCCAGCAGCCAAGGGTTTGGCGGAACCGGGGAGCTGTTTTTT
CASSQGFGGTGELFF
>TRBV24-1|NA|NA|TRBJ2-5
TGTGCCACCAGTGAAGGGCAGGGGAGTAAAGAGACCCAGTACTTC
CATSEGQGSKETQYF
>TRBV6-2/TRBV6-3|NA|NA|TRBJ2-1
TGTGCCAGCAGTTACAACGCCTTTGATGAGCAGTTCTTC
CASSYNAFDEQFF
>TRBV9|NA|NA|TRBJ1-4
TGTGCCAGCAGCGTCCAGCGATCTGAAAAACTGTTTTTT
CASSVQRSEKLFF
>TRBV20-1|NA|NA|TRBJ2-5
TGCAGTGCTAGAGACACCCGTTCAGAGGGGGGAGAGACCCAGTACTTC
CSARDTRSEGGETQYF
>TRBV15|few|NA|TRBJ2-5
TGTGCCACCAGTAGCGACAGCAAAGAGACCCAGTACTTC
CATSSDSKETQYF
>TRBV7-2|many|NA|TRBJ2-7
TGTGCCAGCAGCTTAGCCGACTACTCCTACGAGCAGTACTTC
CASSLADYSYEQYF
>TRBV11-2|NA|NA|TRBJ2-7
TGTGCCAGCAGCTTACTCCTTCAGGGGCCGCACTTC
CASSLLLQGPHF
>TRBV5-1|NA|TRBD2|TRBJ2-3
TGCGCCAGCAGCCCCCTCCGGACGGGGGACTACACAGATACGCAGTATTTT
CASSPLRTGDYTDTQYF
>TRBV10-3|many|NA|TRBJ2-7
TGTGCCATCAGTGTGGGGCAGGGAGTAGGCGAGCAGTACTTC
CAISVGQGVGEQYF
>TRBV12-3/TRBV12-4|many|NA|TRBJ2-7
TGTGCCAGCGGCAGCCGAGGGGGGAGAGACGAGCAGTACTTC
CASGSRGGRDEQYF
>TRBV19|NA|NA|TRBJ2-7
TGTGCCAGTAGTACTAGCAGGGGAGACGAGCAGTACTTC
CASSTSRGDEQYF
>TRBV20-1|NA|NA|TRBJ1-1
TGCAGTGCCCAAGCCGGGAACACTGAAGCTTTCTTT
CSAQAGNTEAFF
>TRBV12-3/TRBV12-4|NA|NA|TRBJ2-5
TGTGCCAGCAGCTCCACCCCGGACCAAGAGACCCAGTACTTC
CASSSTPDQETQYF
>TRBV5-1|many|TRBD1|TRBJ2-7
TGCGCCAGCAGCCCTCGGACAGGGCAAACCTACGAGCAGTACTTC
CASSPRTGQTYEQYF
>TRBV6-2/TRBV6-3|NA|TRBD1|TRBJ2-7
TGTGCCAGCGCTAAGACAGGGTCATCCTACGAGCAGTACTTC
CASAKTGSSYEQYF
>TRBV11-1|few|TRBD2|TRBJ2-7
TGTGCCAGCAGCACAACGGGATTTAGCGGGGGCCGCTCCTACGAGCAGTACTTC
CASSTTGFSGGRSYEQYF
>TRBV29-1|NA|NA|TRBJ2-3
TGCACCGTAGGTAGCACAGATACGCAGTATTTT
CTVGSTDTQYF
>TRBV10-3|few|NA|TRBJ1-1
TGTGCCATCACCGGACAGAACACTGAAGCTTTCTTT
CAITGQNTEAFF
>TRBV28|many|TRBD1|TRBJ2-7
TGTGCCAGCAGTTGGACAGGGGGCGCCTACGAGCAGTACTTC
CASSWTGGAYEQYF
>TRBV12-3/TRBV12-4|NA|NA|TRBJ1-2
TGTGCCAGCAGGTTATCCTCGGTCGGGGCGCATGGCTACACCTTC
CASRLSSVGAHGYTF
>TRBV12-5|NA|TRBD2|TRBJ2-1
TGTGCTAGTGGTCTAACTAGCGGGAGGGCCTCTGATGAGCAGTTCTTC
CASGLTSGRASDEQFF
>TRBV20-1|many|NA|TRBJ2-7
TGCAGTGCTCCCGCGCGGCAGGGTATAGGCGAGCAGTACTTC
CSAPARQGIGEQYF
>TRBV13|few|TRBD1|TRBJ2-2
TGTGCCAGCAGCTTCGACAGGGTCCCGAACACCGGGGAGCTGTTTTTT
CASSFDRVPNTGELFF
>TRBV12-3/TRBV12-4|NA|NA|TRBJ1-1
TGTGCCAGCAACGGAGGGCGGGAAAGATATACTGAAGCTTTCTTT
CASNGGRERYTEAFF
>TRBV4-3|NA|TRBD2|TRBJ2-1
TGCGCCAGCAGCCAAACTAGCGGGGCGCACAATGAGCAGTTCTTC
CASSQTSGAHNEQFF
>TRBV20-1|few|NA|TRBJ2-7
TGCAGTGCTAGAGTGGGACGGGAGAGCTACGAGCAGTACTTC
CSARVGRESYEQYF
>TRBV29-1|few|NA|TRBJ2-7
TGCAGCGTTGAAGAACGATATAGCGAGCAGTACTTC
CSVEERYSEQYF
>TRBV4-1|NA|NA|TRBJ2-7
TGCGCCAGCAGCCAGAAGCCAGGGGTTTACGAGCAGTACTTC
CASSQKPGVYEQYF
>TRBV4-2|many|NA|TRBJ2-7
TGCGCCAGCAGCCAAGATCGAGGGTCGTACGAGCAGTACTTC
CASSQDRGSYEQYF